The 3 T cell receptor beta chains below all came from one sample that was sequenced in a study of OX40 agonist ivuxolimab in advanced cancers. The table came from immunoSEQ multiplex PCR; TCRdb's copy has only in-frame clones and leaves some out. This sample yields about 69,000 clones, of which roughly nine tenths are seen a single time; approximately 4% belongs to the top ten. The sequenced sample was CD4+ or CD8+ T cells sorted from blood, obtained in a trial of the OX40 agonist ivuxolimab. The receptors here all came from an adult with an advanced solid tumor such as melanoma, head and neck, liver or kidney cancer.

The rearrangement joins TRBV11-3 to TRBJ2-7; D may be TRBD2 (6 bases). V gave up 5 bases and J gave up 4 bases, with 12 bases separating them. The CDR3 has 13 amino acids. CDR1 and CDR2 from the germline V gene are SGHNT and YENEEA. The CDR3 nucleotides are TGTGCCAGCAGCCCGGGACTCGGGTACGAGCAGTACTTC. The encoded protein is CASSPGLGYEQYF.

The CDR3 here is CASSLNEAGPDTQYF. DNA of the CDR3: TGTGCCAGCAGCCTGAATGAGGCGGGGCCAGATACGCAGTATTTT. The chain recombines TRBV11-3 with TRBJ2-3; a weak D match, TRBD2 (6 bases). Trimming shortened V by 5 bases and J by 4 bases, and 16 bases separated the two germline ends. The CDR3 has 15 amino acids. CDR1 SGHNT and CDR2 YENEEA come from the germline V gene. The full variable domain, its missing parts supplied by reference TRBV11-3 and TRBJ2-3, is EAGVVQSPRYKIIEKKQPVAFWCNPISGHNTLYWYLQNLGQGPELLIRYENEEAVDDSQLPKDRFSAERLKGVDSTLKIQPAELGDSAVYLCASSLNEAGPDTQYFGPGTRLTVL.

The CDR3 nucleotides are TGTGCCAGCAGTTACGCAAGGGCCATCCCCTACGAGCAGTACTTC. It yields the protein CASSYARAIPYEQYF. V usage is TRBV6-5 and J usage is TRBJ2-7; no reliable D call. CDR1 and CDR2 (germline): MNHEY, SVGAGI. V lost 2 bases and J 2 bases, leaving 13 bases between the germline ends. The CDR3 is 15 residues long.